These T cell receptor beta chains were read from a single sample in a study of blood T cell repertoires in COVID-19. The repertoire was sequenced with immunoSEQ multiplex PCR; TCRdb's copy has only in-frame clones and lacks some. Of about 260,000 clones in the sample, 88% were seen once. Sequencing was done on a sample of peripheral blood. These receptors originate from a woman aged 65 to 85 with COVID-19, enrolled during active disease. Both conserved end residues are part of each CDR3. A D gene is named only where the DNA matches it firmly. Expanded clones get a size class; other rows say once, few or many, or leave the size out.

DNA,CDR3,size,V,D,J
TGTGCCAGTAGTACTACAGGGGGTAAGGTGCGCGCTTTCTTT,CASSTTGGKVRAFF,NA,TRBV19,TRBD1,TRBJ1-1
TGTGCCAGCAGCCGGGACAGGTGGGGGAACACTGAAGCTTTCTTT,CASSRDRWGNTEAFF,NA,TRBV3-1/TRBV3-2,TRBD1,TRBJ1-1
TGTGCCAGCAGTGAAGGTGGCGGGATGAGACTCGGGGAGCTGTTTTTT,CASSEGGGMRLGELFF,once,TRBV6-1,NA,TRBJ2-2
TGTGCCAGCTCACCACCGGGCGGGATCCAAGAGACCCAGTACTTC,CASSPPGGIQETQYF,NA,TRBV18,NA,TRBJ2-5
TGCGCCAGCAGTAAATACAGACCCGGCGCGCCCCCCTACGAGCAGTACTTC,CASSKYRPGAPPYEQYF,NA,TRBV5-1,NA,TRBJ2-7
TGTGCCAGTAGCCCGGGAGCTAACTACGAGCAGTACTTC,CASSPGANYEQYF,few,TRBV19,NA,TRBJ2-7
TGTGCCAGCAGCTTGGGTACTACTACTAGCTCGGTTGAGCAGTTCTTC,CASSLGTTTSSVEQFF,NA,TRBV5-5,NA,TRBJ2-1
TGTGCCAGCAGTGACCGGACTAGCGCGAAAGAGACCCAGTACTTC,CASSDRTSAKETQYF,NA,TRBV6-4,TRBD2,TRBJ2-5
TGCAGCGTTGAAGCGGGACAGACTTACGAGCAGTACTTC,CSVEAGQTYEQYF,NA,TRBV29-1,TRBD1,TRBJ2-7
TGTGCCAGCTCACCCACGTACGGGACTAGCGGCGCCGGGGAGCTGTTTTTT,CASSPTYGTSGAGELFF,NA,TRBV18,TRBD2,TRBJ2-2
TGTGCCAGCAGTTTCGGTGGGAGCTCCTACAATGAGCAGTTCTTC,CASSFGGSSYNEQFF,NA,TRBV27,NA,TRBJ2-1
TGTGCCAGTCATGAGGAGGGCCTAGGAGAGACCCAGTACTTC,CASHEEGLGETQYF,NA,TRBV27,NA,TRBJ2-5
TGTGCCAGCTCGCCCCTCGAGAGCAATCAGCCCCAGCATTTT,CASSPLESNQPQHF,NA,TRBV18,NA,TRBJ1-5
TGTGCCAGCAGGAGGCCGTTACAGGGGAACTATGGCTACACCTTC,CASRRPLQGNYGYTF,once,TRBV28,TRBD1,TRBJ1-2
TGTGCCAGCAGCACCAGGGTTCAGGCTGGAAACACCATATATTTT,CASSTRVQAGNTIYF,NA,TRBV5-5,NA,TRBJ1-3
TGTGCCAGCTCACCACTTCCCCTCGGGGGCTCCTACAATGAGCAGTTCTTC,CASSPLPLGGSYNEQFF,NA,TRBV18,NA,TRBJ2-1
TGTGCCAGCAGCTTAGGACAGGACTACGAGCAGTACTTC,CASSLGQDYEQYF,NA,TRBV7-2,NA,TRBJ2-7
TGCGCCAGCAGCTTGGGAATGGGGGCTAGTCCCTACGAGCAGTACTTC,CASSLGMGASPYEQYF,NA,TRBV5-1,NA,TRBJ2-7
TGCGCCAGCAGATCCGGGTACTCCTACGAGCAGTACTTC,CASRSGYSYEQYF,few,TRBV5-1,NA,TRBJ2-7
TGCGCCAGCAGCCAAGATGACAGGGGGCGGTATGCTGAAGCTTTCTTT,CASSQDDRGRYAEAFF,NA,TRBV4-1,TRBD1,TRBJ1-1
TGTGCCAGCAGCTCGCTAGCGGGAGGTAGCTACAATGAGCAGTTCTTC,CASSSLAGGSYNEQFF,NA,TRBV9,TRBD2,TRBJ2-1
TGTGCCAGCAGCTTGCAGGTAGCGGGCTCGGAGGAGCAGTACTTC,CASSLQVAGSEEQYF,NA,TRBV5-5,TRBD2,TRBJ2-7